This is a list of T cell receptor beta chains from one sample in a study of blood T cells in healthy people across ages. TCRdb itself ran the 5' RACE reads through MiXCR, one entry per CDR3 protein. This table has about 930,000 distinct CDR3 sequences, about 28% appearing once. The same data also contributed to another study, on T cells of mothers and their children.

The specimen sequenced was blood. These receptors all come from a woman aged 40 to 50 in good health. CDR3s include the opening cysteine and the closing phenylalanine or tryptophan. D genes are given only for firm matches. Where a row states a size, it is once, few, many or the class of an expanded clone; other rows omit it.

size: many; J: TRBJ2-1; V: TRBV12-2; D: NA; CDR3: CASRFGTSCGEQFF; DNA: TGTGCAAGTCGCTTCGGGACTAGTTGCGGTGAGCAGTTCTTC
size: NA; J: TRBJ2-1; V: TRBV7-9; D: TRBD1; CDR3: CASSSGTGVMETQFF; DNA: TGTGCCAGCAGCTCCGGGACAGGGGTGATGGAGACCCAGTTCTTC
size: NA; J: TRBJ2-7; V: TRBV20-1; D: NA; CDR3: CSANQRGGSYEQYF; DNA: TGCAGTGCTAATCAACGGGGCGGCTCCTACGAGCAGTACTTC
size: NA; J: TRBJ2-7; V: TRBV29-1; D: TRBD1; CDR3: CSVDPGQGAYEQYF; DNA: TGCAGCGTTGATCCGGGACAGGGTGCTTACGAGCAGTACTTC
size: many; J: TRBJ2-1; V: TRBV20-1; D: TRBD1; CDR3: CSARTSTGAPYNEQFF; DNA: TGCAGTGCTAGGACTTCGACAGGGGCGCCCTACAATGAGCAGTTCTTC
size: NA; J: TRBJ2-3; V: TRBV4-3; D: NA; CDR3: CASSLAHPDTQYF; DNA: TGCGCCAGCAGCTTGGCCCATCCCGATACGCAGTATTTT
size: few; J: TRBJ2-7; V: TRBV5-1; D: TRBD2; CDR3: CASSIQLAGGAYEQYF; DNA: TGCGCCAGCAGCATTCAACTAGCGGGGGGCGCCTACGAGCAGTACTTC
size: many; J: TRBJ2-6; V: TRBV20-1; D: TRBD1; CDR3: CSARDPYGQASSGANVLTF; DNA: TGCAGTGCTAGAGATCCTTACGGACAGGCCAGCTCTGGGGCCAACGTCCTGACTTTC
size: NA; J: TRBJ1-5; V: TRBV6-2/TRBV6-3; D: NA; CDR3: CASSSRDLLHLQPQHF; DNA: TGTGCCAGCAGCTCTAGGGACCTACTTCATCTTCAGCCCCAGCATTTT
size: many; J: TRBJ2-1; V: TRBV27; D: NA; CDR3: CASMMVADRNEQFF; DNA: TGTGCCAGCATGATGGTAGCGGACCGCAATGAGCAGTTCTTC
size: NA; J: TRBJ2-7; V: TRBV12-3/TRBV12-4; D: NA; CDR3: CASRPGLGSYEQYF; DNA: TGTGCCAGCAGACCGGGACTTGGCTCCTACGAGCAGTACTTC
size: many; J: TRBJ2-7; V: TRBV20-1; D: NA; CDR3: CSARDQVIGDEQYF; DNA: TGCAGTGCTAGAGATCAGGTAATCGGCGACGAGCAGTACTTC
size: NA; J: TRBJ1-3; V: TRBV20-1; D: TRBD1; CDR3: CSAYATGRGNTIYF; DNA: TGCAGTGCTTACGCGACAGGGAGAGGAAACACCATATATTTT
size: NA; J: TRBJ2-2; V: TRBV7-9; D: NA; CDR3: CASSLSHERGKNTGELFF; DNA: TGTGCCAGCAGCTTATCCCACGAACGGGGAAAGAACACCGGGGAGCTGTTTTTT
size: NA; J: TRBJ2-5; V: TRBV20-1; D: TRBD2; CDR3: CSASLRRGGETQYF; DNA: TGCAGTGCTAGCCTTCGGCGGGGGGGAGAGACCCAGTACTTC
size: few; J: TRBJ1-5; V: TRBV27; D: TRBD1; CDR3: CASSFGTGGGQPQHF; DNA: TGTGCCAGCAGTTTTGGGACAGGGGGAGGTCAGCCCCAGCATTTT
size: NA; J: TRBJ1-1; V: TRBV28; D: TRBD1; CDR3: CASSRTGTANTEAFF; DNA: TGTGCCAGCAGTCGTACCGGGACAGCGAACACTGAAGCTTTCTTT
size: many; J: TRBJ2-6; V: TRBV20-1; D: NA; CDR3: CSAPPATSGANVLTF; DNA: TGCAGTGCTCCCCCGGCAACCTCTGGGGCCAACGTCCTGACTTTC
size: NA; J: TRBJ1-5; V: TRBV13; D: NA; CDR3: CASRVRGSNQPQHF; DNA: TGTGCCAGCAGAGTTAGGGGGAGCAATCAGCCCCAGCATTTT
size: few; J: TRBJ2-7; V: TRBV27; D: NA; CDR3: CASRLGGPTYEQYF; DNA: TGTGCCAGCAGATTAGGTGGCCCTACCTACGAGCAGTACTTC
size: NA; J: TRBJ2-2; V: TRBV5-1; D: NA; CDR3: CASSEIQGTGELFF; DNA: TGCGCCAGCAGCGAGATACAGGGCACCGGGGAGCTGTTTTTT
size: NA; J: TRBJ2-5; V: TRBV9; D: TRBD1; CDR3: CASSVGSGGLEQYF; DNA: TGTGCCAGCAGCGTAGGCTCAGGGGGCCTTGAGCAGTACTTC
size: many; J: TRBJ2-7; V: TRBV5-1; D: NA; CDR3: CASSLDRTASYEQYF; DNA: TGCGCCAGCAGCTTGGATAGGACAGCGTCTTACGAGCAGTACTTC
size: NA; J: TRBJ2-7; V: TRBV4-1; D: NA; CDR3: CASSQSAGVGEQYF; DNA: TGCGCCAGCAGCCAGAGTGCAGGGGTGGGCGAGCAGTACTTC
size: few; J: TRBJ2-3; V: TRBV20-1; D: TRBD2; CDR3: CSARVTSGTDTQYF; DNA: TGCAGTGCTAGAGTGACTAGCGGTACAGATACGCAGTATTTT
size: many; J: TRBJ2-3; V: TRBV29-1; D: NA; CDR3: CSVEDMEPTGGTDTQYF; DNA: TGCAGCGTTGAAGATATGGAACCGACAGGAGGCACAGATACGCAGTATTTT
size: few; J: TRBJ2-3; V: TRBV7-6; D: NA; CDR3: CASSFADGGSTDTQYF; DNA: TGTGCCAGCAGCTTCGCTGACGGGGGAAGCACAGATACGCAGTATTTT
size: few; J: TRBJ2-7; V: TRBV6-5; D: TRBD2; CDR3: CASSYSRASGSSYEQYF; DNA: TGTGCCAGCAGTTACTCGAGGGCTAGCGGGAGCTCCTACGAGCAGTACTTC
size: few; J: TRBJ1-2; V: TRBV29-1; D: NA; CDR3: CSVVGGESYGYTF; DNA: TGCAGCGTTGTCGGCGGGGAAAGCTATGGCTACACCTTC
size: few; J: TRBJ2-7; V: TRBV7-6; D: TRBD2; CDR3: CASSASGGPAYEQYF; DNA: TGTGCCAGCAGCGCCAGCGGGGGGCCCGCCTACGAGCAGTACTTC
size: few; J: TRBJ1-6; V: TRBV27; D: NA; CDR3: CASSYVSSYNSPLHF; DNA: TGTGCCAGCAGTTACGTCAGCTCCTATAATTCACCCCTCCACTTT
size: NA; J: TRBJ1-5; V: TRBV12-3/TRBV12-4; D: NA; CDR3: CASSFEQGRNQPQHF; DNA: TGTGCCAGCAGTTTTGAGCAGGGACGCAATCAGCCCCAGCATTTT
size: many; J: TRBJ1-5; V: TRBV18; D: TRBD1; CDR3: CASSLGQHQPQHF; DNA: TGTGCCAGCTCCCTGGGACAGCATCAGCCCCAGCATTTT
size: NA; J: TRBJ2-7; V: TRBV3-1; D: TRBD2; CDR3: CASSQASGGFYEQYF; DNA: TGTGCCAGCAGCCAAGCCTCGGGGGGATTCTACGAGCAGTACTTC
size: few; J: TRBJ2-7; V: TRBV3-1; D: NA; CDR3: CASSQGVGSYEQYF; DNA: TGTGCCAGCAGCCAAGGGGTCGGCTCCTACGAGCAGTACTTC
size: few; J: TRBJ1-1; V: TRBV14; D: NA; CDR3: CASSAQPTGRTEAFF; DNA: TGTGCCAGCAGCGCCCAACCTACAGGGAGGACTGAAGCTTTCTTT
size: many; J: TRBJ2-7; V: TRBV7-2; D: NA; CDR3: CASSLEPLTYEQYF; DNA: TGTGCCAGCAGCTTAGAACCCCTAACCTACGAGCAGTACTTC
size: NA; J: TRBJ2-5; V: TRBV24-1; D: NA; CDR3: CATARTGETQYF; DNA: TGTGCCACCGCTAGGACGGGAGAGACCCAGTACTTC
size: NA; J: TRBJ2-4; V: TRBV10-3; D: TRBD2; CDR3: CAISESLAGACGEQYF; DNA: TGTGCCATCAGTGAGTCGTTAGCGGGGGCCTGCGGAGAGCAGTACTTC
size: few; J: TRBJ1-5; V: TRBV3-1; D: NA; CDR3: CASSTRSSNQPQHF; DNA: TGTGCCAGCAGTACCAGGTCTAGCAATCAGCCCCAGCATTTT
size: many; J: TRBJ2-5; V: TRBV6-6; D: NA; CDR3: CASSYLGDSQYF; DNA: TGTGCCAGCAGTTACTTAGGCGACTCCCAGTACTTC
size: few; J: TRBJ2-1; V: TRBV12-3/TRBV12-4; D: TRBD1; CDR3: CASTEDRYNEQFF; DNA: TGTGCCAGCACCGAGGACAGGTACAATGAGCAGTTCTTC
size: many; J: TRBJ2-7; V: TRBV4-2; D: NA; CDR3: CASSQGRQGSYEQYF; DNA: TGTGCCAGCAGTCAAGGGCGGCAGGGGTCTTACGAGCAGTACTTC
size: NA; J: TRBJ1-5; V: TRBV7-2; D: NA; CDR3: CASSVVAEYSNQPQHF; DNA: TGTGCCAGCTCAGTAGTCGCGGAGTATAGCAATCAGCCCCAGCATTTT
size: few; J: TRBJ2-5; V: TRBV7-3; D: TRBD2; CDR3: CASSLGAGGPQETQYF; DNA: TGTGCCAGCAGCTTAGGGGCGGGGGGGCCCCAAGAGACCCAGTACTTC
size: NA; J: TRBJ1-4; V: TRBV5-1; D: NA; CDR3: CASSFRSRDLNEKLFF; DNA: TGCGCCAGCAGCTTTAGGTCCCGGGACCTGAATGAAAAACTGTTTTTT
size: NA; J: TRBJ1-2; V: TRBV2; D: TRBD1; CDR3: CASRDRGVYYGYTF; DNA: TGTGCCAGCAGGGACAGGGGGGTCTACTATGGCTACACCTTC
size: few; J: TRBJ1-4; V: TRBV5-1; D: NA; CDR3: CASSLVVGGTNEKLFF; DNA: TGCGCCAGCAGCTTGGTTGTGGGAGGGACTAATGAAAAACTGTTTTTT
size: many; J: TRBJ2-5; V: TRBV7-9; D: NA; CDR3: CASSLSLAQETQYF; DNA: TGTGCCAGCAGCCTTAGCCTAGCTCAAGAGACCCAGTACTTC
size: many; J: TRBJ2-3; V: TRBV29-1; D: NA; CDR3: CSVEIRALRTDTQYF; DNA: TGCAGCGTTGAAATTCGGGCCTTAAGGACAGATACGCAGTATTTT
size: once; J: TRBJ2-7; V: TRBV29-1; D: NA; CDR3: CSVEGGRGSGEQYF; DNA: TGCAGCGTTGAGGGGGGCAGGGGGAGCGGCGAGCAGTACTTC
size: few; J: TRBJ2-7; V: TRBV5-1; D: TRBD2; CDR3: CASSLAVAGGTPYEQYF; DNA: TGCGCCAGCAGCTTGGCAGTAGCGGGGGGGACCCCCTACGAGCAGTACTTC
size: many; J: TRBJ2-1; V: TRBV11-1; D: NA; CDR3: CASSHDQGEQFF; DNA: TGTGCCAGCAGCCACGACCAGGGTGAGCAGTTCTTC
size: NA; J: TRBJ1-1; V: TRBV5-1; D: NA; CDR3: CASSLDLSGFGAFF; DNA: TGCGCCAGCAGCTTGGACCTTTCGGGGTTTGGAGCTTTCTTT
size: NA; J: TRBJ2-7; V: TRBV5-1; D: TRBD2; CDR3: CASSPGTSGRAPYEQYF; DNA: TGCGCCAGCAGCCCCGGGACTAGCGGGAGGGCCCCGTACGAGCAGTACTTC